This passage covers 30 T cell receptor beta chains from one sample sequenced in a study of blood T cell repertoires in COVID-19. The repertoire was sequenced with immunoSEQ multiplex PCR; TCRdb's copy has only in-frame clones and lacks some. In the table there are some 180,000 clones, 79% of which are singletons. Input material: PBMCs or T cells enriched from blood (not recorded which). These receptor sequences come from a woman in her seventies in a cohort exposed to, infected with or recovered from COVID-19 (not recorded which).

This clone turned up a few times. The chain recombines TRBV28 with TRBJ2-7, with TRBD1 matching 9 bases. This CDR3 region has 15 residues. J gave up 2 bases and V 6 bases, and 8 bases lay outside the gene matches. CDR1 is MDHEN and CDR2 is SYDVKM in the germline V gene. CDR3 sequence (DNA): TGTGCCAGCAGGGACAGGGGTATGGTCCCCTACGAGCAGTACTTC. This sequence encodes CASRDRGMVPYEQYF.

The chain uses TRBV3-1 (or the pseudogene TRBV3-2) and TRBJ2-1; 10 nucleotides agree with TRBD2. Germline V gene sequence: CDR1 LGHDT, CDR2 YNNKEL (reference sequence). The CDR3 covers 15 residues. Germline trimming cut 4 bases from V and 7 bases from J; bases unmatched to any gene: 7. The CDR3 DNA reads TGTGCCAGCAGCCCCTCAGCGGGAGGGTATAATGAGCAGTTCTTC. As protein: CASSPSAGGYNEQFF.

This clone was observed a single time. V is TRBV18 and J is TRBJ1-2; 7 nucleotides align to TRBD1. Germline lookup yields CDR1 KGHSH and CDR2 LQKENI. The CDR3 length is 15 residues. The V and J ends lost 2 bases and 3 bases, in that order; junction bases with no gene match: 6. CDR3 coding DNA: TGTGCCAGCTCACCAACAGGGGATAGAGACTATGGCTACACCTTC. Residues: CASSPTGDRDYGYTF.

The rearrangement uses TRBV27 and TRBJ1-4; D unclear. Germline-derived CDR1 and CDR2 are MNHEY and SMNVEV (reference sequence). Deletions cut 5 bases from V and 6 bases from J, with 16 bases between. The CDR3 is 15 amino acids. In nucleotides, the CDR3 is TGTGCCAGCAGTGCCCACGGTCGCGGAGATGAAAAACTGTTTTTT. Its protein product is CASSAHGRGDEKLFF.

The gene calls are TRBV7-2 and TRBJ1-4; D possibly corresponds to TRBD1 (5 bases). CDR1 SGHTA and CDR2 FQGNSA come from the germline V gene. The length of the CDR3 is 16 residues. The V end lost 3 bases, the J end lost 8 bases, and 19 bases lay between the germline ends. The CDR3 sequence is CASSFQPGPGGEKLFF. As DNA, the CDR3 is TGTGCCAGCAGCTTTCAACCGGGACCGGGGGGAGAAAAACTGTTTTTT. The full variable domain, its missing parts supplied by reference TRBV7-2 and TRBJ1-4, is GAGVSQSPSNKVTEKGKDVELRCDPISGHTALYWYRQSLGQGLEFLIYFQGNSAPDKSGLPSDRFSAERTGGSVSTLTIQRTQQEDSAVYLCASSFQPGPGGEKLFFGSGTQLSVL.

This chain joins TRBV24-1 and TRBJ2-5; D is undetermined. Germline V gene data show CDR1 as KGHDR and CDR2 as SFDVKD. Trimming took off 6 bases at V and 5 bases at J, with 9 bases between the two ends. This CDR3 region has 12 residues. CDR3 DNA sequence: TGTGCCACCAGTTCGGAGACGGAGACCCAGTACTTC. Encoded protein: CATSSETETQYF.

This clone was detected a few times. J is TRBJ1-4 and V is TRBV7-2, with D maybe TRBD1 (6 bases). The CDR3 has 14 amino acids. Deletions cut 4 bases from V and 3 bases from J, with 9 bases between. Per germline, CDR1 SGHTA and CDR2 FQGNSA. The CDR3 loop reads CASSSHRANEKLFF. The CDR3 nucleotides read TGTGCCAGCAGCTCCCACAGGGCTAATGAAAAACTGTTTTTT.

This clone has just one count. This sequence joins TRBV2 and TRBJ2-2; possible D gene TRBD1, 5 bases. The CDR3 length is 15 residues. Trimming cost V 5 bases and J 0 bases, with 10 bases left between them. In germline, CDR1 is SNHLY, CDR2 FYNNEI. CDR3 DNA: TGTGCCAGCAGTAATGACAGATCGAACACCGGGGAGCTGTTTTTT. Residues: CASSNDRSNTGELFF.

This clone has just a few counts. V usage is TRBV7-2 and J usage is TRBJ2-7, with TRBD2 matching over 12 bases. The CDR3 is made up of 17 amino acids. The trim removed 5 bases at V and 5 bases at J, leaving 13 bases unmatched. Germline loops: CDR1 SGHTA, CDR2 FQGNSA. DNA for the CDR3: TGTGCCAGCAGCAGTCGGACTAGCGGGGATAGGTTTCACGAGCAGTACTTC. It encodes CASSSRTSGDRFHEQYF.

This clone appeared a single time. The V call is TRBV28, the J call TRBJ2-1; 7 positions agree with TRBD1. V was clipped by 5 bases and J by 2 bases; unmatched bases: 6. This CDR3 comprises 15 residues. Germline CDR1 and CDR2: MDHEN and SYDVKM. The CDR3 sequence is CASSLGTAPYNEQFF. CDR3 DNA: TGTGCCAGCAGTCTCGGGACAGCCCCCTACAATGAGCAGTTCTTC.

The table lists this clone with a count of one. The V and J genes are TRBV9 and TRBJ2-7; a possible D gene is TRBD2 (6 bases). The CDR3 length is 15 residues. The ends were cut back, 1 base at V and 4 bases at J, with 15 bases in the middle. The V gene's germline CDR1 is SGDLS and CDR2 YYNGEE. DNA of the CDR3: TGTGCCAGCAGCGTACTAGCTGATGGGACTTACGAGCAGTACTTC. This gives the protein CASSVLADGTYEQYF.

V and J are TRBV7-9 and TRBJ1-2; D remains unclear. This CDR3 contains 15 residues. V shed 2 bases and J shed 6 bases, with 16 bases lying between them. Germline values: CDR1 SEHNR, CDR2 FQNEAQ (reference sequence). CDR3 coding DNA: TGTGCCAGCAGCTTATGGAGTCAAACTCACAATGGCTACACCTTC. Protein product: CASSLWSQTHNGYTF.

The chain recombines TRBV29-1 with TRBJ1-2, with unresolved D. This CDR3 is built from 13 residues. Between the trimmed V and J ends, which lost 4 bases and 2 bases, there was a span of 11 bases. Germline V lookup: CDR1 SQVTM, CDR2 ANQGSEA. Written as DNA, the CDR3 is TGCAGCGTTGCTGTCAGACTAAACTATGGCTACACCTTC. Translating gives CSVAVRLNYGYTF.

This clone was seen a single time. The rearrangement links TRBV5-4 to TRBJ2-4; 14 bases agree with TRBD2. CDR1 and CDR2 from the germline V gene are SGHNT and YYREEE (reference sequence). V trimming: 0 bases; J trimming: 9 bases; junction bases outside the gene matches: 5. This CDR3 has 16 amino acids. CDR3 DNA: TGTGCCAGCAGCTTGGGACTAGCGGGAGGGCCGAGCATTCAGTACTTC. It specifies CASSLGLAGGPSIQYF.

The chain recombines TRBV25-1 with TRBJ2-2, with no clear D. The CDR3 has 16 amino acids. Germline V gene sequence: CDR1 MGHDK, CDR2 SYGVNS. V lost 4 bases and J lost 4, with 16 bases in between. The CDR3 DNA reads as TGTGCCAGCAGTGGAAGAACTGGAACGGGCACCGGGGAGCTGTTTTTT. This translates into CASSGRTGTGTGELFF.

A few counts support this clone. The gene calls are TRBV28 and TRBJ2-6; D uncertain. The CDR3 contains 15 residues. With 7 bases removed from V and 0 bases from J, the gap between germline ends came to 10 bases. Germline CDR1 MDHEN, CDR2 SYDVKM. CDR3 amino acids: CASTRRGSGANVLTF. CDR3 bases: TGTGCCAGCACCAGAAGAGGCTCTGGGGCCAACGTCCTGACTTTC. The full variable domain, with the rest looked up from reference TRBV28 and TRBJ2-6, is DVKVTQSSRYLVKRTGEKVFLECVQDMDHENMFWYRQDPGLGLRLIYFSYDVKMKEKGDIPEGYSVSREKKERFSLILESASTNQTSMYLCASTRRGSGANVLTFGAGSRLTVL.

This chain joins TRBV3-1 (or the pseudogene TRBV3-2) and TRBJ1-1; 9 bases agree with TRBD1. Per the germline V gene, CDR1 is LGHDT and CDR2 is YNNKEL (reference sequence). The CDR3 contains 15 residues. V trimming: 1 base; J trimming: 4 bases; junction bases outside the gene matches: 4. The CDR3 coding sequence is TGTGCCAGCAGCCAAGGGGACAGGGCGGTCACTGAAGCTTTCTTT. Amino acid sequence: CASSQGDRAVTEAFF.

Details on this clone: This sample also contains other DNA sequences that code for the same CDR3. This sequence joins TRBV7-2 and TRBJ1-2, with D uncertain. The germline V gene has CDR1 SGHTA and CDR2 FQGNSA. The CDR3 spans 12 residues. V lost 2 bases, J lost 4 bases, and 5 bases lay in between. The CDR3 loop reads CASSLYGYGYTF. CDR3 DNA: TGTGCCAGCAGCTTATACGGCTATGGCTACACCTTC.

The chain combines TRBV7-8 with TRBJ1-3; D unresolved. This CDR3 comprises 15 residues. CDR1 and CDR2 (germline): SGHVS, FQNEAQ. Trimming left V 5 bases short and J 0 bases short, with 11 bases between. The CDR3 is CASSPRGASGNTIYF. Here the CDR3 DNA reads TGTGCCAGCAGCCCACGCGGCGCCTCTGGAAACACCATATATTTT.

This chain connects TRBV5-5 to TRBJ2-7, with 9 bases fitting TRBD1. This CDR3 is built from 15 residues. The J segment lost 2 bases and the V segment lost 3 bases, leaving 6 bases of the junction unmatched. CDR1 is SGHKS and CDR2 is YYEKEE in the germline V gene (reference sequence). In DNA form, the CDR3 reads TGTGCCAGCAGCTCCCGCGGACAGGGGACCTACGAGCAGTACTTC. It translates to CASSSRGQGTYEQYF.

The gene calls are TRBV7-9 and TRBJ2-7; 11 positions match TRBD1. CDR1 is SEHNR, CDR2 FQNEAQ, per germline (reference sequence). There are 15 residues in the CDR3. With 5 bases clipped from V and 2 bases from J, the junction kept 5 bases outside the gene matches. CDR3 DNA: TGTGCCAGCAGCGCGGACAGGGGGCCCACCTACGAGCAGTACTTC. Protein product: CASSADRGPTYEQYF.

This chain connects TRBV15 to TRBJ1-5, with D perhaps TRBD1 (6 bases). V shed 5 bases and J shed 5 bases, with 16 bases lying between them. The CDR3 contains 15 residues. The V gene's germline CDR1 is LNHNV and CDR2 YYDKDF (reference sequence). CDR3 in DNA: TGTGCCACCAGCGCGAGGGCAGGGGCAGATCAGCCCCAGCATTTT. Translation: CATSARAGADQPQHF.

The chain is built from TRBV5-4 and TRBJ2-5, with D possibly being TRBD2 (6 bases). V lost 4 bases and J 2 bases, leaving 18 bases between the germline ends. This CDR3 has 16 amino acids. Germline CDR1 and CDR2: SGHNT and YYREEE (reference sequence). The CDR3 sequence: CASSAVPAGRQETQYF. The DNA of the CDR3 is TGTGCCAGCAGCGCAGTGCCCGCAGGGAGGCAAGAGACCCAGTACTTC.

The gene calls are TRBV28 and TRBJ2-5; 10 bases match TRBD1. This CDR3 has 15 amino acids. The trim removed 5 bases at V and 4 bases at J, leaving 7 bases unmatched. Looked up from germline, CDR1 is MDHEN and CDR2 is SYDVKM. The CDR3 protein is CASSPGQGGGETQYF. In DNA, the CDR3 is TGTGCCAGCAGTCCCGGACAGGGGGGGGGAGAGACCCAGTACTTC.

The chain uses TRBV7-9 and TRBJ2-7; the match to TRBD1 covers 11 bases. V was pared by 2 bases and J by 6 bases, with 3 bases of the junction left unmatched. The V gene's germline CDR1 is SEHNR and CDR2 FQNEAQ (reference sequence). The CDR3 is 14 residues long. CDR3 loop: CASSLLGTGGEQYF. The CDR3 DNA reads TGTGCCAGCAGCTTACTTGGGACAGGGGGCGAGCAGTACTTC. The whole variable domain, remainder taken from reference TRBV7-9 and TRBJ2-7, is DTGVSQNPRHKITKRGQNVTFRCDPISEHNRLYWYRQTLGQGPEFLTYFQNEAQLEKSRLLSDRFSAERPKGSFSTLEIQRTEQGDSAMYLCASSLLGTGGEQYFGPGTRLTVT.

The gene calls are TRBV6-5 and TRBJ2-5; TRBD1 matches 7 bases. Germline CDR1 reads MNHEY; CDR2 reads SVGAGI. Trimming at V came to 6 bases and at J to 4 bases, leaving 8 bases not matched to a gene. The CDR3 consists of 14 residues. The chain's CDR3 is CASRPGQFVETQYF. As DNA, the CDR3 is TGTGCCAGCAGACCGGGACAGTTCGTAGAGACCCAGTACTTC.

The chain uses TRBV20-1 and TRBJ1-2; 8 bases are a match to TRBD1. CDR3 length: 15 amino acids. The V gene's germline CDR1 is DFQATT and CDR2 SNEGSKA (reference sequence). The V and J ends lost 3 bases and 2 bases, in that order; junction bases with no gene match: 8. The CDR3 nucleotides read TGCAGTGCTAGTAGGGGACAGGACAGGAACTATGGCTACACCTTC. It codes for CSASRGQDRNYGYTF.

The DNA of the CDR3 is TGCGCCAGCAGCCAGGTTTCGGGACAGTTTCTTCGGCGGAACACTGAAGCTTTCTTT. This sequence encodes CASSQVSGQFLRRNTEAFF. The genes are TRBV10-1 and TRBJ1-1, with 7 bases aligning to TRBD1. Germline V gene sequence: CDR1 WNHNN, CDR2 SYGVQD (reference sequence). The J segment lost 1 base and the V segment lost 6 bases, leaving 20 bases of the junction unmatched. The CDR3 extends over 19 amino acids.

The V gene is TRBV25-1, the J gene TRBJ2-1; D unclear. The CDR3 runs 14 residues. Germline CDR1 is MGHDK and CDR2 is SYGVNS. V dropped 5 bases and J dropped 4 bases, with 12 bases sitting between them. DNA of the CDR3: TGTGCCAGCAGTTTACGGGTAGCATACAATGAGCAGTTCTTC. This encodes CASSLRVAYNEQFF.

This clone was counted a single time. Mismatch with germline at one junction end may stem from a read error. The V and J genes are TRBV9 and TRBJ2-2, with 11 bases fitting TRBD2. CDR1 is SGDLS and CDR2 is YYNGEE in the germline V gene. This CDR3 is 15 amino acids long. CDR3 sequence reads: CASRVAGGPTGELFF. The CDR3 region has the DNA TGTGCCAGCAGAGTAGCGGGAGGGCCGACCGGGGAGCTGTTTTTT. Full variable domain (missing parts from reference TRBV9 and TRBJ2-2): DSGVTQTPKHLITATGQRVTLRCSPRSGDLSVYWYQQSLDQGLQFLIQYYNGEERAKGNILERFSAQQFPDLHSELNLSSLELGDSALYFCASRVAGGPTGELFFGEGSRLTVL.